Listed here are 25 T cell receptor beta chains from one sample, sequenced in a study of T cell repertoires in cytomegalovirus infection. TCRdb processed the reads anew with MiXCR; each CDR3 protein has one entry. The sample consists of under 850,000 distinct CDR3 sequences, approximately 34% of them appearing once. The sample taken for sequencing was PBMCs. The receptors stem from a human donor in good health (CMV status not recorded). Some clones in this sample may be carry-over from other donors' samples.

This clonotype was picked up a small number of times. The chain uses TRBV7-2 and TRBJ2-3; TRBD1 matches 7 bases. The CDR3 spans 14 residues. Germline-derived CDR1 and CDR2 are SGHTA and FQGNSA. Germline trimming cut 3 bases from V and 5 bases from J; bases unmatched to any gene: 5. Written as DNA, the CDR3 is TGTGCCAGCAGCTTGGACAGGCCTAGAGATACGCAGTATTTT. This gives the protein CASSLDRPRDTQYF.

This CDR3 is CASAITNNGTNKNIQYF. CDR3 nucleotides: TGTGCTAGTGCCATCACCAATAACGGGACAAACAAAAACATTCAGTACTTC. This chain connects TRBV12-5 to TRBJ2-4; maybe TRBD1 (6 bases). The V end lost 7 bases, the J end lost 3 bases, and 22 bases lay between the germline ends. Germline V lookup: CDR1 LGHNT, CDR2 FRNRAP. This CDR3 has 17 residues.

In this sample, this clonotype turned up a few times. This chain links TRBV4-1 with TRBJ1-3, with D perhaps TRBD1 (5 bases). This CDR3 contains 15 residues. Germline V gives CDR1 MGHRA, CDR2 YSYEKL. The germline V and J ends were trimmed by 4 bases and 3 bases, with 13 bases remaining between them. CDR3 nucleotide sequence: TGCGCCAGCAGCCGATCTACAGGCGTTGGAAACACCATATATTTT. This sequence encodes CASSRSTGVGNTIYF.

V is TRBV18 and J is TRBJ2-2; 8 bases match TRBD1. This CDR3 has 17 amino acids. Germline V lookup: CDR1 KGHSH, CDR2 LQKENI. The V segment lost 6 bases and the J segment 5 bases; nucleotides outside the gene matches: 14. CDR3 sequence reads: CASSPRGRGRGTGELFF. CDR3 DNA sequence: TGTGCCAGCTCGCCCCGTGGCAGGGGGCGAGGAACCGGGGAGCTGTTTTTT.

The chain couples TRBV27 to TRBJ2-7; 7 bases map to TRBD2. The ends lost 4 bases at V and 6 bases at J; junction bases unmatched: 3. Germline assignment: CDR1 MNHEY and CDR2 SMNVEV (reference sequence). CDR3 size: 12 residues. CDR3 region: CASSSTSAEQYF. The CDR3 region has the DNA TGTGCCAGCAGTTCCACTAGCGCCGAGCAGTACTTC.

Only a few counts were recorded for this clonotype. Here the CDR3 reads CASREGQDYGYTF. In nucleotides, the CDR3 is TGTGCCAGCAGAGAGGGTCAGGACTATGGCTACACCTTC. The genes are TRBV6-5 and TRBJ1-2; D gene uncertain. Germline V gene sequence: CDR1 MNHEY, CDR2 SVGAGI. The germline V and J ends were trimmed by 6 bases and 3 bases, with 11 bases remaining between them. This CDR3 is built from 13 residues.

Turning to this clonotype: Given the absence of the conserved phenylalanine or tryptophan at the CDR3 end, a read error is likely. It is unclear where the CDR3 begins or ends on the DNA, so no DNA is shown, and the CDR3 is as TCRdb lists it. The chain couples TRBV7-8 to TRBJ1-2. The length of the CDR3 is 14 amino acids, counting both ends. Germline V lookup: CDR1 SGHVS, CDR2 FQNEAQ. CDR3 sequence: CASSLKGSNYGYTL.

Written as DNA, the CDR3 is TGCGCCAGCAGCTCCTTACCTTTCGGGACAGATAATGAAAAACTGTTTTTT. As protein: CASSSLPFGTDNEKLFF. J is TRBJ1-4 and V is TRBV5-1; 7 positions agree with TRBD1. V lost 3 bases to trimming and J lost 4 bases; unmatched junction nucleotides: 12. The CDR3 is made up of 17 amino acids. The germline gives CDR1 SGHRS, CDR2 YFSETQ.

With regard to this clonotype: One end of the junction fails to match germline, which may point to a read error. V gene TRBV7-6 combines with J gene TRBJ1-1, with D maybe TRBD1 (5 bases). Germline values: CDR1 SGHVS, CDR2 FNYEAQ. The CDR3 loop spans 15 amino acids. CDR3 protein: CDSSRTTVPNTEAFF. The CDR3 DNA reads as TGTGACAGCAGTCGAACGACAGTGCCGAACACTGAAGCTTTCTTT.

The rearrangement links TRBV3-1 to TRBJ2-1; D uncertain. Trimming took 3 bases from V and 4 from J, leaving 13 bases between them. CDR1 and CDR2 (germline): LGHDT, YNNKEL (reference sequence). CDR3 length equals 15 residues. This CDR3 reads CASSHNPAGYNEQFF. The CDR3 DNA reads TGTGCCAGCAGCCATAATCCTGCAGGTTACAATGAGCAGTTCTTC.

This chain uses TRBV20-1 with TRBJ2-7, with D possibly being TRBD1 or TRBD2 (5 bases each). Germline CDR1 and CDR2: DFQATT and SNEGSKA (reference sequence). This CDR3 spans 11 amino acids. V gave up 6 bases and J gave up 2 bases, with 8 bases separating them. The CDR3 sequence: CSAKGPYEQYF. In DNA, the CDR3 is TGCAGTGCCAAGGGACCCTACGAGCAGTACTTC.

Ten or more counts support this clonotype. V and J are TRBV27 and TRBJ1-1, with unresolved D. Germline-derived CDR1 and CDR2 are MNHEY and SMNVEV (reference sequence). The V gene lost 6 bases and the J gene lost 0 bases, with 8 bases spanning the gap. CDR3 size: 13 residues. The CDR3 protein is CASRPLVNTEAFF. CDR3 nucleotides: TGTGCCAGCAGGCCCCTGGTGAACACTGAAGCTTTCTTT.

This chain links TRBV15 with TRBJ1-5; D possibly corresponds to TRBD1 (6 bases). The ends were cut back, 0 bases at V and 6 bases at J, with 9 bases in the middle. CDR3 size: 14 residues. The V gene's germline CDR1 is LNHNV and CDR2 YYDKDF (reference sequence). CDR3 coding DNA: TGTGCCACCAGCAGAGATGGGGGCGCTCAGCCCCAGCATTTT. Its translation: CATSRDGGAQPQHF.

The genes are TRBV6-5 and TRBJ2-5, with 9 nucleotides matching TRBD1. This CDR3 spans 15 amino acids. CDR1 and CDR2 (germline): MNHEY, SVGAGI. The junction had 9 bases not matched to a gene; V was cut back by 5 bases and J by 5 bases. The CDR3 bases are TGTGCCAGCAGTCTAGGGGGGACAGGGACGGAGACCCAGTACTTC. Translating it yields CASSLGGTGTETQYF.

Regarding this clonotype: Possible read error: a much larger clone is one base away. This chain connects TRBV6-1 to TRBJ2-1; TRBD2 might be the D (5 bases). CDR3 size: 16 residues. Germline-derived CDR1 and CDR2 are MNHNS and SASEGT. The CDR3 spells CARSAEAPSSYNEQFF. The CDR3 bases are TGTGCCAGAAGTGCGGAGGCCCCCAGCTCCTACAATGAGCAGTTCTTC.

This clonotype was observed a few times. The V gene is TRBV7-9, the J gene TRBJ1-3, with 8 bases fitting TRBD1. CDR3 length: 14 residues. With V trimmed by 6 bases and J by 4 bases, 5 bases remained unmatched. The V gene's germline CDR1 is SEHNR and CDR2 FQNEAQ (reference sequence). CDR3 coding DNA: TGTGCCAGCAGGACAGGGGCTGGAGGAAACACCATATATTTT. It encodes CASRTGAGGNTIYF.

The genes are TRBV28 and TRBJ2-7; TRBD1 or TRBD2 may be the D gene (6 bases each). Germline V lookup: CDR1 MDHEN, CDR2 SYDVKM. V was cut by 3 bases and J by 4 bases, with 16 bases left in between. This CDR3 spans 15 amino acids. The CDR3 nucleotides are TGTGCCAGCAGTTTTGGGCTCCGGGGGCCGTACGAGCAGTACTTC. Translation gives CASSFGLRGPYEQYF.

This clonotype has more than one count but fewer than ten. This chain links TRBV27 with TRBJ1-5; maybe TRBD1 (5 bases). CDR3 size: 15 residues. The V and J ends lost 5 bases and 4 bases respectively, with 15 bases between them. Germline V CDR1 and CDR2: MNHEY, SMNVEV (reference sequence). The CDR3 reads CASSLEHGANQPQHF. CDR3 DNA: TGTGCCAGCAGTCTAGAACACGGGGCAAATCAGCCCCAGCATTTT.

The chain combines TRBV24-1 with TRBJ1-1; 9 bases align to TRBD1. Germline CDR1 reads KGHDR; CDR2 reads SFDVKD. Trimming cost V 0 bases and J 5 bases; bases outside gene matches: 9. The length of the CDR3 is 17 residues. CDR3 protein: CATSDLRKTGQGTEAFF. The CDR3 nucleotides are TGTGCCACCAGTGATTTGAGGAAGACAGGACAGGGGACTGAAGCTTTCTTT.

This clonotype showed up just a few times. This chain joins TRBV11-1 and TRBJ2-1; D perhaps matches TRBD1 (5 bases). V lost 4 bases to trimming and J lost 4 bases, with 20 bases between them. The CDR3 extends over 17 amino acids. Germline values: CDR1 SGHAT, CDR2 FQDESV (reference sequence). CDR3 sequence (DNA): TGTGCCAGCAGCTCGTCGATGGGGCTCTCGGGTTACAATGAGCAGTTCTTC. Translation: CASSSSMGLSGYNEQFF.

This clonotype was counted between two and nine times. The chain carries TRBV28 and TRBJ2-3; D might be TRBD1 (6 bases). The V gene lost 6 bases and the J gene lost 2 bases, with 12 bases spanning the gap. The CDR3 loop spans 14 amino acids. Germline assignment: CDR1 MDHEN and CDR2 SYDVKM. In DNA, the CDR3 is TGTGCCAGCAGGCTACAGGGTTCCACAGATACGCAGTATTTT. Translating gives CASRLQGSTDTQYF. Variable domain in full (rest from reference TRBV28 and TRBJ2-3): DVKVTQSSRYLVKRTGEKVFLECVQDMDHENMFWYRQDPGLGLRLIYFSYDVKMKEKGDIPEGYSVSREKKERFSLILESASTNQTSMYLCASRLQGSTDTQYFGPGTRLTVL.

Turning to this clonotype: Relative to the germline gene, one junction end is altered; a read error may explain this. The CDR3 DNA follows: TGTGCCAGCAGCTCCGCACTTGTCTTCGGGGGGGCCGTTTACAATGAGCAGTTATTC. Translated, it gives CASSSALVFGGAVYNEQLF. The rearrangement uses TRBV7-2 and TRBJ2-1; TRBD2 matches 8 bases. CDR3 size: 19 residues. The germline V gene encodes CDR1 SGHTA and CDR2 FQGNSA.

This clonotype was seen a few times. The gene calls are TRBV24-1 and TRBJ2-1, with 7 nucleotides matching TRBD2. The CDR3 consists of 17 residues. Germline loops: CDR1 KGHDR, CDR2 SFDVKD. The V and J ends lost 4 bases and 0 bases, in that order; junction bases with no gene match: 8. This chain's CDR3 is CATSDPPGGSSYNEQFF. The CDR3 DNA reads as TGTGCCACCAGTGACCCCCCCGGCGGGAGCTCCTACAATGAGCAGTTCTTC.

The chain links TRBV20-1 to TRBJ2-3; D unresolved. Looked up from germline, CDR1 is DFQATT and CDR2 is SNEGSKA (reference sequence). V lost 3 bases, J lost 0 bases, and 10 bases lay in between. CDR3 length equals 14 residues. CDR3 sequence (DNA): TGCAGTGCTAGTCTCTTGCGAAGCACAGATACGCAGTATTTT. Its protein is CSASLLRSTDTQYF.

The chain has TRBV20-1 and TRBJ2-2; 9 bases agree with TRBD2. V lost 2 bases and J lost 2; bases outside the gene matches: 0. This CDR3 is built from 14 residues. Per germline, CDR1 DFQATT and CDR2 SNEGSKA (reference sequence). The CDR3 nucleotides are TGCAGTGCTAGACTAGCGGGAAACACCGGGGAGCTGTTTTTT. This gives the protein CSARLAGNTGELFF.